This T cell receptor beta chain was recovered during a study of blood T cell repertoires in COVID-19. Here immunoSEQ multiplex PCR was the method, and the copy in TCRdb shows in-frame clones only, minus some. The sample shows more than 150,000 clones, almost 80% of them seen only once. Germline-derived CDR1 and CDR2 are SGHVS and FNYEAQ. The CDR3 sequence is 12 residues long. V was clipped by 5 bases and J by 8 bases, with 10 bases between them. The origin of this receptor is a man in his sixties with active or convalescent COVID-19. V usage is TRBV7-6 and J usage is TRBJ2-1; the D gene is possibly TRBD2 (5 bases). Sequencing was performed on peripheral blood. CDR3 loop: CASSPEGDEQFF. CDR3 sequence (DNA): TGTGCCAGCAGCCCAGAGGGTGATGAGCAGTTCTTC.